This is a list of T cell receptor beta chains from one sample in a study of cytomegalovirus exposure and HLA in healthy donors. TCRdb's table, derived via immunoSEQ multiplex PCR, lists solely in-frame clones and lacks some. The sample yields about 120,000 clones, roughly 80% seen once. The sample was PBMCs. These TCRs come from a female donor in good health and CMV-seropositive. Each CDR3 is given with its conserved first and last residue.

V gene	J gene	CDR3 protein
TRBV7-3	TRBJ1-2	CASSLSGAEGYTF
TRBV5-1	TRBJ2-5	CASSLGGGALAGEETQYF
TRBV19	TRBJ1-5	CASHDQGLNQPQHF
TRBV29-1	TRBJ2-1	CSSGGASYNEQFF
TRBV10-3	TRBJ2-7	CAIKQGLSSYEQYF
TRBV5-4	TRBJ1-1	CASSGDRDAFEAFF
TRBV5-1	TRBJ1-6	CASSLEWVRQGPASFTLHF
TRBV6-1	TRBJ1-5	CASTLGATNQPQHF
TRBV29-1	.	CSVRTTGNEQYF
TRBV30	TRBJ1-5	CAWSVATAGSNQPQHF
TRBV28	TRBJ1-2	CASSLSRGFNGYTF
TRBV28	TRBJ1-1	CASSSRWGQGGAEAFF
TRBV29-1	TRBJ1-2	CSVETGGRGYTF
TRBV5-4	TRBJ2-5	CASTSGETQYF
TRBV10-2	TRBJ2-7	CASRTESGTGNEQYF
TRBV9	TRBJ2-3	CASSAGGLVTDTQYF
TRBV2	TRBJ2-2	CASRTGTQNSGELFF
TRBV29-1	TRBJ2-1	CSSYGGGYNEQFF
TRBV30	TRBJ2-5	CAWSPTAILRIQYF
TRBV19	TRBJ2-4	CASSIPTVRNIQYF
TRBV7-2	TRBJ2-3	CASSTQGAGTDTQYF
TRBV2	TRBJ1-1	CANRQGLNTEAFF
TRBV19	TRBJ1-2	CASSRTGGGNYGYTF
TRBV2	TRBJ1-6	CASSDMDSLNSPLHF
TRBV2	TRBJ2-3	CASIAIVTDTQYF
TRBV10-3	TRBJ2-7	CAISESSSTSRETVSYEQYF
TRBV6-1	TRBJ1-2	CASSLGENYGYTF
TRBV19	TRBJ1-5	CASTDRVINQPQHF
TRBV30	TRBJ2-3	CAWSFGGPDTQYF
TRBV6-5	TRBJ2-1	CASSLSGGPGYEQFF
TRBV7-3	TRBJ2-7	CASSPGGTGAGEQYF
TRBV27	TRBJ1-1	CASSFTGRTEAFF
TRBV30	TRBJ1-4	CAWSVGQATNEKLFF
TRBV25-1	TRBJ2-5	CASSDTRRTETQYF
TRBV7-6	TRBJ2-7	CASSQGQGNEQYF
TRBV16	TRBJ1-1	CASSLGTGYTEAFF
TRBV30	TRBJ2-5	CAWITSGQGTQYF
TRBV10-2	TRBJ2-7	CASSEQGAEQYF
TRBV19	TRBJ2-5	CASSMAQETQYF
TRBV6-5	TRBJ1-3	CASSSNREIGNTIYF
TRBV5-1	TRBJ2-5	CASSQSGTPSETQYF
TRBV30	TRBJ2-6	CAWREYSGANVLTF
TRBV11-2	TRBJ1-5	CASSPTGGRQPQHF
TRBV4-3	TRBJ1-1	CASSQSAGGTEAFF
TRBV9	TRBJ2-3	CASSAIGLADQGTQYF